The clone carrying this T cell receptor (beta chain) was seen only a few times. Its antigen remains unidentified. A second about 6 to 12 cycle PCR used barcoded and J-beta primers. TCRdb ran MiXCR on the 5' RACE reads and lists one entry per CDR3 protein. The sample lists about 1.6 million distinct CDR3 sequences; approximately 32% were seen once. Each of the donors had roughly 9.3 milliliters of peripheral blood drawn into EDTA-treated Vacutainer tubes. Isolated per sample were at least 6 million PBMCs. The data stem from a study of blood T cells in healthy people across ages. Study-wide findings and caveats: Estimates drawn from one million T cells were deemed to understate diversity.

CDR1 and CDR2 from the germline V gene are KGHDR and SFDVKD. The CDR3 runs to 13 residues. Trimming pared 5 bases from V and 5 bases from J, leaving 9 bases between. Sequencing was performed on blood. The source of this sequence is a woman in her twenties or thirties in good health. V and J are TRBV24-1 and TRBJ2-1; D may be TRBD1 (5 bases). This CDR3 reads CATSGQGNNEQFF. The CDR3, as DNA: TGTGCCACCAGTGGGCAGGGCAACAATGAGCAGTTCTTC.